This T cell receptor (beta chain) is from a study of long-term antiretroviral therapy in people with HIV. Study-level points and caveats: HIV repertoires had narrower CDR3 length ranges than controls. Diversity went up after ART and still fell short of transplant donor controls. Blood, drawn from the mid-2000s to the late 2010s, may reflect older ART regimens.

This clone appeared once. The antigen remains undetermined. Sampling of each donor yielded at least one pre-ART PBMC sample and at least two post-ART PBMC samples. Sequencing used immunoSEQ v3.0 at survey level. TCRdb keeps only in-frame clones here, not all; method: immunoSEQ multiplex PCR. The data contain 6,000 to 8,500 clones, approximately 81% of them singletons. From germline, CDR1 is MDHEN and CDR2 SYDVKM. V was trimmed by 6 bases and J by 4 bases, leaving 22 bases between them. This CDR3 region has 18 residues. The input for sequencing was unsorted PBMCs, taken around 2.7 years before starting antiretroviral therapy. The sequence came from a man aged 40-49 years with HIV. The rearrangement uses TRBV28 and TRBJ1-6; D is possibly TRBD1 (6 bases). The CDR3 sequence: CASSPLLQGGDYNSPLHF. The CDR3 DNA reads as TGTGCCAGCAGCCCCCTCCTACAGGGAGGGGATTATAATTCACCCCTCCACTTT.